Described below is a single TCR beta chain sequence and its context. Its antigen is unidentified. The sample is drawn from a study of cytomegalovirus exposure and HLA in healthy donors. About the research overall: Across almost 400 genotyped donors, 65% to 90% landed in the Caucasian-associated ancestry cluster.

PCR used 60 Vbeta primers and 13 Jbeta primers. TCRdb's copy holds only in-frame clones and misses some; the assay was immunoSEQ multiplex PCR. The sample has 150,000 to 180,000 clones; over 65% are singletons. Study observations and caveats: From TCR beta sequences, most subjects' HLA-A and HLA-B alleles were reportedly predicted accurately. The authors listed 150 to 200 TCR beta chains as cytomegalovirus-associated.

The V gene end was trimmed by 4 bases and the J gene end by 8 bases; junction bases not matched to a gene: 10. The CDR3 covers 17 residues. Looked up from germline, CDR1 is LGHNA and CDR2 is YNFKEQ. The genes are TRBV4-2 and TRBJ2-1; 14 bases match TRBD2. Material: PBMCs. This TCR derives from a man aged 30-40 years in good health and CMV-seronegative. In nucleotides, the CDR3 is TGTGCCAGCAGCCCGGGTCCGGGACTAGCGGGGGAACATGAGCAGTTCTTC. Its translation is CASSPGPGLAGEHEQFF.